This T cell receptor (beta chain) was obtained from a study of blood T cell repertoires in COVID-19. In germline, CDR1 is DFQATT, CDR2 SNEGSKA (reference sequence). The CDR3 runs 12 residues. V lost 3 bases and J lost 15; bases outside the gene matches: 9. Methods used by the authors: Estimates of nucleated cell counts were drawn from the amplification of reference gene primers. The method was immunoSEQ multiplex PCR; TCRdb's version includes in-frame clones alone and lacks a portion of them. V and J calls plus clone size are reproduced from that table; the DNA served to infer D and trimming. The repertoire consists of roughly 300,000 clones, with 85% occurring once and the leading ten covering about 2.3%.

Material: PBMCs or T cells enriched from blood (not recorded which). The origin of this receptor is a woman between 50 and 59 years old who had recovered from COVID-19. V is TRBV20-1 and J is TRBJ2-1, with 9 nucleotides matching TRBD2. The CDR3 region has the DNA TGCAGTGCTAGTGACGGTTGGACTAGCGCGTTCTTC. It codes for CSASDGWTSAFF.